The clone carrying this TCR beta chain has only a few counts. As yet, its antigen is unknown. The sample originates from a study of response to subunit inactivated influenza vaccine. V was shortened by 2 bases and J by 4 bases, with 11 bases between the two germline ends. The CDR3 spans 14 residues. Looked up from germline, CDR1 is SGHTA and CDR2 is FQGNSA. The study, taken as a whole, reports: Few additional T cells are recruited per seasonal influenza vaccination, authors suggested.

TCRdb analysed the RT-PCR reads with MiXCR anew, one entry per CDR3 protein. The table records about 650,000 distinct CDR3 sequences, 12% to 15% of them present only once. This chain uses TRBV7-2 with TRBJ1-2; D unclear. This TCR was recovered from a man between 50 and 59 years old who received an inactivated influenza vaccine. Sequencing used PBMCs from blood, obtained around two weeks before vaccination. CDR3 amino acids: CASSLNRNLYGYTF. CDR3 DNA: TGTGCCAGCAGCTTAAATAGAAACCTCTATGGCTACACCTTC. The variable domain in full, with the rest retrieved from reference TRBV7-2 and TRBJ1-2, is GAGVSQSPSNKVTEKGKDVELRCDPISGHTALYWYRQSLGQGLEFLIYFQGNSAPDKSGLPSDRFSAERTGGSVSTLTIQRTQQEDSAVYLCASSLNRNLYGYTFGSGTRLTVV.